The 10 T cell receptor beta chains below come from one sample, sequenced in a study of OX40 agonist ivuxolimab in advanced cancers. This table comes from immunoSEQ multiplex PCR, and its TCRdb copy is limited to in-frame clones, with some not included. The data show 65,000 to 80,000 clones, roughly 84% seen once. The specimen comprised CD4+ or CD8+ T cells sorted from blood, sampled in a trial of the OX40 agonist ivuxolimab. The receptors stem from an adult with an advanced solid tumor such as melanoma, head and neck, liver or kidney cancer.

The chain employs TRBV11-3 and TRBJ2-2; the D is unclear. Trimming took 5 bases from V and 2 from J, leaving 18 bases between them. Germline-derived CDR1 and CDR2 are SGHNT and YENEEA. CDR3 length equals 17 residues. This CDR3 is CASSPLLPRTNTGELFF. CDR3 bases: TGTGCCAGCAGCCCCCTACTTCCCCGTACAAACACCGGGGAGCTGTTTTTT.

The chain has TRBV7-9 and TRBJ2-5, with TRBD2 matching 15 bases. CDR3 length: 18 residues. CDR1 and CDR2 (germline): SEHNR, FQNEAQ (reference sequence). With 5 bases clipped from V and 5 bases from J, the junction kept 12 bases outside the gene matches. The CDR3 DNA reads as TGTGCCAGCAGCCCCCGATCCCCCGGGACTAGCGGGAGGGAGACCCAGTACTTC. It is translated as CASSPRSPGTSGRETQYF.

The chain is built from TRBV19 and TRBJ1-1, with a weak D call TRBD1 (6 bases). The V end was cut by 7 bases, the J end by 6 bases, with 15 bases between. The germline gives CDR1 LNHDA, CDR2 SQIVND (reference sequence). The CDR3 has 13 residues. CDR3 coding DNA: TGTGCCAGTAATATCAGGGGCCGGTCTGAAGCTTTCTTT. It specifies CASNIRGRSEAFF.

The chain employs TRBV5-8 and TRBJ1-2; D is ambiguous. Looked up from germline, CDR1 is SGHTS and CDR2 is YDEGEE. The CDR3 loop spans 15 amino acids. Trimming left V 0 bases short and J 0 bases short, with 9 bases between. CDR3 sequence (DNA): TGTGCCAGCAGCTTGGGGGGAGGTACTAACTATGGCTACACCTTC. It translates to CASSLGGGTNYGYTF.

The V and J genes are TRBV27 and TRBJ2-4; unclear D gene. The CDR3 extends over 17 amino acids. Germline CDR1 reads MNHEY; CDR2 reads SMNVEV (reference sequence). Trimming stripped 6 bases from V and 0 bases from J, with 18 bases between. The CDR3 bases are TGTGCCAGCAGAGCTGGGTCCCTAAGGGTAGCCAAAAACATTCAGTACTTC. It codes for CASRAGSLRVAKNIQYF.

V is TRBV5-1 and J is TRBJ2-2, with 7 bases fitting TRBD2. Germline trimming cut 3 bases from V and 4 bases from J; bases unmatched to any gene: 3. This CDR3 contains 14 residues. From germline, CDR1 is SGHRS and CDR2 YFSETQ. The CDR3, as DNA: TGCGCCAGCAGCTCCAGCGGGATCACCGGGGAGCTGTTTTTT. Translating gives CASSSSGITGELFF.

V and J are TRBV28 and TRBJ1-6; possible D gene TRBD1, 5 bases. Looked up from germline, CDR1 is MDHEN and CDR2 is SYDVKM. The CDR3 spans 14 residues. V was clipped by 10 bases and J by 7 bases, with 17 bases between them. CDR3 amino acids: CAILGPGTNSPLHF. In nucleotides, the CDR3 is TGTGCCATCCTGGGTCCCGGGACCAATTCACCCCTCCACTTT. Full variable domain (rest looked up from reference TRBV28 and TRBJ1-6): DVKVTQSSRYLVKRTGEKVFLECVQDMDHENMFWYRQDPGLGLRLIYFSYDVKMKEKGDIPEGYSVSREKKERFSLILESASTNQTSMYLCAILGPGTNSPLHFGNGTRLTVT.

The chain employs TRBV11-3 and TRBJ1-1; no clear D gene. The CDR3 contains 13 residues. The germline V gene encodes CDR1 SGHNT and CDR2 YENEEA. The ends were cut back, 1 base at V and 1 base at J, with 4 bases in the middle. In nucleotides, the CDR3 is TGTGCCAGCAGCTTAGGACAGAACACTGAAGCTTTCTTT. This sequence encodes CASSLGQNTEAFF.

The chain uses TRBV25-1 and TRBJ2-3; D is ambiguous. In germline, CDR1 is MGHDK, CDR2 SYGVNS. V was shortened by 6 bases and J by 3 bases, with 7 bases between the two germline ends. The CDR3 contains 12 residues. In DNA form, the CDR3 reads TGTGCCAGCAGACAGTCGACAGATACGCAGTATTTT. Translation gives CASRQSTDTQYF. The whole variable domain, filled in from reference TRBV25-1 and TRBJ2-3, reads EADIYQTPRYLVIGTGKKITLECSQTMGHDKMYWYQQDPGMELHLIHYSYGVNSTEKGDLSSESTVSRIRTEHFPLTLESARPSHTSQYLCASRQSTDTQYFGPGTRLTVL.

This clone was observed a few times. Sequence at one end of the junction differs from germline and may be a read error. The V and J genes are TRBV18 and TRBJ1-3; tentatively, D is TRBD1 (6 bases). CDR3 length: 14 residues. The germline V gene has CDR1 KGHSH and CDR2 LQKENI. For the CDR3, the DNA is TGTGCCAGCTCAATACAGGGTCCTGGAGACACCATATATTTT. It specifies CASSIQGPGDTIYF. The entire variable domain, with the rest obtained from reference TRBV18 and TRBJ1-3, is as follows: NAGVMQNPRHLVRRRGQEARLRCSPMKGHSHVYWYRQLPEEGLKFMVYLQKENIIDESGMPKERFSAEFPKEGPSILRIQQVVRGDSAAYFCASSIQGPGDTIYFGEGSWLTVV.